The sequence of this TCR beta chain was determined in a study of spatial heterogeneity in lung cancer. The CDR3 runs 18 residues. As for time point: sample taken at primary tumor resection. The study sequenced unsorted whole RNA from tumor, nontumor lung or frozen PBMC. TCR cDNA molecules each had a unique molecular identifier. TCRdb ran MiXCR on the 5' RACE reads and lists one entry per CDR3 protein. In the table there are around 63,000 distinct CDR3 sequences, around 8.4% of which are singletons. The source of this sequence is a female donor with early-stage non-small cell lung cancer. The sequences come from PBMCs, collected at surgery. This chain connects TRBV21-1 to TRBJ2-5; the D segment call TRBD1 is taken from the table without a DNA check. TRBV21-1 is given as a pseudogene. CDR3 sequence: CASSNRQGVNWEVETQYF. CDR3 in DNA: TGTGCCAGCAGCAACCGACAGGGGGTAAACTGGGAAGTAGAGACCCAGTACTTC.